This TCR beta chain was obtained from a study of identical twins. Unique molecular identifiers were present on the cDNA, which also gained a universal primer site by template switching. TCRdb ran MiXCR on the 5' RACE reads and lists one entry per CDR3 protein. The table shows 1.5 million to 2 million distinct CDR3 sequences, with less than 40% occurring only once. CDR3 length: 13 residues. The V gene lost 0 bases and the J gene lost 5 bases, with 7 bases spanning the gap. The germline gives CDR1 LNHNV, CDR2 YYDKDF (reference sequence). The specimen sequenced was cord blood. The chain employs TRBV15 and TRBJ1-2; D is unclear. This TCR came from a newborn girl in good health. CDR3 residues: CATSRDLTYGYTF. The CDR3 DNA sequence: TGTGCCACCAGCAGAGATCTGACATATGGCTACACCTTC.